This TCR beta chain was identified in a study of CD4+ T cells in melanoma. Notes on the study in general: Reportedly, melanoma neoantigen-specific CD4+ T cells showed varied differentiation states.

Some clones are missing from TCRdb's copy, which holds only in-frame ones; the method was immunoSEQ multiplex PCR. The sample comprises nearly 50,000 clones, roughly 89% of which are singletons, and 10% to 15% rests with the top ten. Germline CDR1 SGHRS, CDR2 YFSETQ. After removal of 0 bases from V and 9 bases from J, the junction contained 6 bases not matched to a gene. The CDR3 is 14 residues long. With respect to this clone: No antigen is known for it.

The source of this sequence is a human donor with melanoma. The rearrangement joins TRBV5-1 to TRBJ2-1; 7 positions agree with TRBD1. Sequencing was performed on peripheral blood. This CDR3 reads CASSLAEGAGEQFF. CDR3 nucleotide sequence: TGCGCCAGCAGCTTGGCCGAGGGGGCAGGTGAGCAGTTCTTC.